This TCR beta chain was captured by sequencing in a study of blood T cell repertoires in COVID-19 (dated by TCRdb to 2020 to 2021). Background for the entire study: Samples covering the acute and convalescent phases of COVID-19 were provided by collaborators in the United States, Italy and Spain. The samples were drawn from the first 160 participants of the ongoing ImmuneRACE study and from 1,254 subjects provided by 6 global collaborators. The material from the prospective study consisted of cDNA or gDNA derived from T cells, B-cell-depleted T cells, or PBMCs. Sample metadata almost always included a de-identified subject ID, COVID-19 status, age in years and sex. Where HLA class I and class II types were available, the types were taken from metadata supplied by the sample provider, not from assay-based typing. A freely available public database, intended as a resource for researchers studying the immune response to SARS-CoV-2, is where the repertoires were released. Deeply sampled blood TCRbeta repertoires from subjects exposed to, actively infected with, or recovered from COVID-19 were included in the dataset.

Overall results and qualifications from the work: Clinical and demographic metadata were provided uncurated, with the amount varying by source and participant.

According to the germline V gene, CDR1 reads MDHEN and CDR2 reads SYDVKM. Trimmed from V: 7 bases; trimmed from J: 5 bases; junction bases lacking a gene match: 5. Reading from cysteine to phenylalanine, the CDR3 counts 13 amino acids. Only the CDR3 DNA stays, 39 bases, in frame from base 1. Participants in the prospective study were aged about 18 to 90 years, lived in some 24 United States geographic areas, and enrolled through a virtual design. To assign participants to cohorts, the prospective study relied on clinical history that participants themselves reported in a screening survey and a study questionnaire. Mobile phlebotomists in the prospective study collected whole blood, serum and a nasopharyngeal or oropharyngeal swab from every participant. Participants in the prospective study had the option to provide additional blood draws and questionnaires over an approximately two-month period. Before DNA extraction, prospective study blood samples were shipped either frozen or at room temperature.

About this clone itself: The clone's antigen remains unknown. Base qualities are missing; no much larger clone stands one base away.

TCRbeta CDR3 regions were amplified from genomic DNA by means of the immunoSEQ Assay, a bias-controlled multiplex PCR. Turning to the authors' computational methods: The number of nucleated cells in each sample was estimated by amplification of reference gene primers within the assay. Sequence reads were collapsed and filtered to measure the absolute abundance of every unique TCRbeta CDR3 rearrangement. For each sample, productive Simpson clonality was calculated by taking the square root of Simpson's diversity index across productive rearrangements. Imported from immuneACCESS, the table was reduced by TCRdb to in-frame sequences with V and J called. These copies leave out some clones; in studies compared against another copy, an unresolved V gene accounts for under half, and the cause of the remainder is not known. V and J calls and clone size are those listed in that table; D and trimming were worked out from the DNA. For this sample the table gives approximately 180,000 clones, of which 82% were detected only once. More than 4% of the sample is held by the ten biggest clonotypes.

The receptor comes from a woman aged 55-69 years with acute COVID-19. The rearranged segments are TRBV28 and TRBJ2-1; a stretch of 7 junction bases matches TRBD1. The sequencing sample was made of PBMCs or T cells enriched from blood (not recorded which). The encoded CDR3 is CASKTGYNNEQFF. In nucleotides, the sequence is TGTGCCAGCAAGACAGGGTATAACAATGAGCAGTTCTTC.